This TCR beta chain came from a study of blood T cell repertoires in COVID-19. Here immunoSEQ multiplex PCR was the method, and the copy in TCRdb shows in-frame clones only, minus some. The sample carries 130,000 to 150,000 clones, 84% recorded once. Germline loops: CDR1 WSHSY, CDR2 SAAADI. Losses at the gene ends were 6 bases for V and 5 bases for J; bases not matched to a gene: 9. CDR3 length equals 15 residues. The TCR comes from a woman between 45 and 65 years old who had been exposed to COVID-19. The sample taken for sequencing was PBMCs or T cells enriched from blood (not recorded which). The rearrangement joins TRBV10-2 to TRBJ1-5; 8 bases are shared with TRBD1. The CDR3 protein is CASSSRQGYDQPQHF. The CDR3 nucleotides are TGCGCCAGCAGCTCCCGACAGGGGTACGATCAGCCCCAGCATTTT.